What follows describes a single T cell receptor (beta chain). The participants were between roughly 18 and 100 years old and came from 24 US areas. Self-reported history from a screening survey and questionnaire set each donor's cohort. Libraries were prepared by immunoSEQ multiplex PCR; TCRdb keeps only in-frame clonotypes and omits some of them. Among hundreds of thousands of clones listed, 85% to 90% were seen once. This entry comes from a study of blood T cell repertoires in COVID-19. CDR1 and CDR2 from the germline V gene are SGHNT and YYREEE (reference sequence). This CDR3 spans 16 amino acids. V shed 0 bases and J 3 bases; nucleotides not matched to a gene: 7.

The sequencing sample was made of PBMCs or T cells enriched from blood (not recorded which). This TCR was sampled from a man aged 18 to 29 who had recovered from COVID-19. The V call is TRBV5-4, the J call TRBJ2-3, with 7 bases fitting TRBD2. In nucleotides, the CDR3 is TGTGCCAGCAGCTTGGCCGGGCGGGAGAGGACAGATACGCAGTATTTT. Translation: CASSLAGRERTDTQYF.